This T cell receptor (beta chain) comes out of a study of Graves' ophthalmopathy and Graves' hyperthyroidism. CDR3 regions of TCR beta were amplified from RNA transcripts. HTBI-primed first-round RT-PCR preceded second-round multiplex PCR. In TCRdb, the multiplex PCR reads were re-called with MiXCR into one record per CDR3 protein. The repertoire holds about 390,000 distinct CDR3 sequences, with 17% as singletons. The CDR3 totals 14 residues. Germline lookup yields CDR1 SGHNT and CDR2 YYREEE (reference sequence). The ends were cut back, 3 bases at V and 8 bases at J, with 17 bases in the middle. Study-wide results and caveats: The authors also found most expanded thyroid clonotypes above 0.001 frequency in blood.

In its sample, this clonotype was seen a few times. What it recognizes is unknown. The sequence came from an adult woman with stable Graves' hyperthyroidism. The chain recombines TRBV5-4 with TRBJ2-5, with D unresolved. The sample was peripheral blood. CDR3 bases: TGTGCCAGCAGCTCGACTGTCTCGGATGAAACCCAGTACTTC. Translation gives CASSSTVSDETQYF. Together with reference TRBV5-4 and TRBJ2-5, the CDR3 gives the full variable domain: ETGVTQSPTHLIKTRGQQVTLRCSSQSGHNTVSWYQQALGQGPQFIFQYYREEENGRGNFPPRFSGLQFPNYSSELNVNALELDDSALYLCASSSTVSDETQYFGPGTRLLVL.